The entry below gives a single T cell receptor (beta chain) sequence along with its context. What antigen it recognizes has not been identified. Qualities for individual bases were not recorded, and no much larger clone is one base off. Inclusive of the bounding cysteine and phenylalanine, the CDR3 is 14 residues long. Only the CDR3 DNA stays, 42 bases, in frame from base 1. Trimming accounts for 5 bases at V and 8 bases at J, while the number of junction bases matched to no gene is 11. CDR1 and CDR2 (MNHNY, SVGAGI) derive from the germline V gene (reference sequence). TCRbeta CDR3 regions were amplified from genomic DNA by means of the immunoSEQ Assay, a bias-controlled multiplex PCR. The authors' analysis ran thus. Within the assay, amplification of reference gene primers was used to estimate how many nucleated cells each sample contained. Sequence reads were collapsed and filtered to measure the absolute abundance of every unique TCRbeta CDR3 rearrangement. For each sample, productive Simpson clonality was calculated as the square root of Simpson's diversity index across productive rearrangements. The table comes from immuneACCESS by way of TCRdb, which keeps in-frame sequences with V and J called. Part of the clones is missing from these tables; in studies checked, under half for an unresolved V gene and the rest for unknown reasons. From that table come the V and J calls and clone size; the DNA was used to work out D and trimming. A total of approximately 200,000 clones appear in this sample, roughly 87% of them only once. The ten largest clones take up roughly 2% of the sample.

This entry belongs to a study of blood T cell repertoires in COVID-19 (dated by TCRdb to about 2020). Background for the entire study: Collaborator samples came from the United States, Italy and Spain and covered acute and convalescent phases of COVID-19. The material from the prospective study consisted of cDNA or gDNA derived from T cells, B-cell-depleted T cells, or PBMCs. The dataset comprised deeply sampled blood TCRbeta repertoires from subjects exposed to, actively infected with, or recovered from COVID-19. The repertoires were made available in a free public database intended to serve as a resource for research on the immune response to SARS-CoV-2. The samples were drawn from the first 160 participants of the ongoing ImmuneRACE study and from 1,254 subjects provided by 6 global collaborators. Sample metadata almost always included a de-identified subject ID, COVID-19 status, age in years and sex. Where available, HLA class I and class II types were obtained from metadata supplied by the sample provider rather than from assay-based typing.

Collaborating institutions collected whole blood in K2EDTA tubes following their own protocols. For TCRbeta analysis, collaborators shipped samples in one of three forms: frozen whole blood, isolated PBMCs, or DNA extracted from either of those sample types. Results and caveats for the whole study, not just this receptor: The amount of clinical and demographic metadata varied by source and participant and was provided uncurated.

The chain joins TRBV6-6 to TRBJ1-2; TRBD1 lines up with 7 middle nucleotides. Sequences were obtained from peripheral blood. The origin of this receptor is a man aged 35-49 years with active or convalescent COVID-19. The nucleotide sequence reads TGTGCCAGCAGTGCCGAACAGGGGATAGAGGGCTACACCTTC. It encodes CASSAEQGIEGYTF.